The 7 T cell receptor beta chains in this list originate from one sample, sequenced in a study of shared clonotypes between healthy human individuals. Clones were read by immunoSEQ multiplex PCR, and TCRdb kept only the in-frame ones, dropping some. The sample yields approximately 1,500,000 clones, 96% seen once. The specimen sequenced was naive CD4+ T cells sorted from blood. Sample subset: CD45RA+ positively selected. The origin of the receptors is a man under 40 in good health.

The sample holds one count of this clone. V is TRBV5-1 and J is TRBJ2-7; 11 nucleotides align to TRBD2. The CDR3 sequence is 14 residues long. V shed 2 bases and J 7 bases; nucleotides not matched to a gene: 5. Germline-derived CDR1 and CDR2 are SGHRS and YFSETQ. CDR3 sequence reads: CASSLIAGGDEQYF. In DNA form, the CDR3 reads TGCGCCAGCAGCTTAATAGCGGGAGGGGATGAGCAGTACTTC.

The rearrangement uses TRBV5-6 and TRBJ2-1; 8 nucleotides align to TRBD2. V shed 6 bases and J 4 bases; nucleotides not matched to a gene: 15. The CDR3 runs 17 residues. The germline CDR1 and CDR2 sequences are SGHDT and YYEEEE. CDR3 residues: CASTFRVLLAVYNEQFF. For the CDR3, the DNA is TGTGCCAGCACATTCCGGGTTCTACTAGCGGTTTACAATGAGCAGTTCTTC.

As concerns this clone: This same CDR3 is encoded by further DNA sequences in the sample. This chain uses TRBV6-6 with TRBJ1-1; D is possibly TRBD1 (5 bases). The CDR3 sequence is 14 residues long. Germline CDR1 and CDR2: MNHNY and SVGAGI (reference sequence). Trimming pared 0 bases from V and 2 bases from J, leaving 7 bases between. The CDR3 nucleotides read TGTGCCAGCAGTTACTCGGGGGGAAACACTGAAGCTTTCTTT. Translated: CASSYSGGNTEAFF.

This clone was observed a single time. The rearrangement links TRBV7-2 to TRBJ2-1, with TRBD2 matching 7 bases. The germline gives CDR1 SGHTA, CDR2 FQGNSA. The CDR3 totals 15 residues. V dropped 8 bases and J dropped 10; count of bases not matched to a gene: 17. CDR3: CASGRRLAGDGEQFF. In DNA form, the CDR3 reads TGTGCCAGCGGCAGGCGGCTGGCGGGAGACGGGGAGCAGTTCTTC.

The rearrangement links TRBV9 to TRBJ2-5; 7 bases match TRBD2. There are 15 residues in the CDR3. Trimming at V came to 1 base and at J to 4 bases, leaving 7 bases not matched to a gene. Germline V gene sequence: CDR1 SGDLS, CDR2 YYNGEE. CDR3 DNA: TGTGCCAGCAGCGTATTGGCGGGAGTTCGAGAGACCCAGTACTTC. This sequence encodes CASSVLAGVRETQYF. Full variable domain (remainder filled in from reference TRBV9 and TRBJ2-5): DSGVTQTPKHLITATGQRVTLRCSPRSGDLSVYWYQQSLDQGLQFLIQYYNGEERAKGNILERFSAQQFPDLHSELNLSSLELGDSALYFCASSVLAGVRETQYFGPGTRLLVL.

V and J are TRBV7-6 and TRBJ2-1; TRBD2 agrees at 8 bases. Germline lookup yields CDR1 SGHVS and CDR2 FNYEAQ. Losses at the gene ends were 0 bases for V and 2 bases for J; bases not matched to a gene: 6. The CDR3 is 17 residues long. This CDR3 reads CASSLAPSGSTYNEQFF. CDR3 nucleotides: TGTGCCAGCAGCTTAGCGCCTAGCGGGTCCACCTACAATGAGCAGTTCTTC.

This chain uses TRBV18 with TRBJ1-2, with a possible D match to TRBD1 (5 bases). With 2 bases removed from V and 5 bases from J, the gap between germline ends came to 6 bases. The CDR3 length is 12 residues. From germline, CDR1 is KGHSH and CDR2 LQKENI. This CDR3 reads CASSPGGYGYTF. CDR3 DNA sequence: TGTGCCAGCTCACCAGGGGGTTATGGCTACACCTTC.